The 2 T cell receptor beta chains reported below all come from one sample, sequenced in a study of response to subunit inactivated influenza vaccine. TCRdb re-called the RT-PCR reads with MiXCR, one entry per CDR3 protein. This sample carries around 580,000 distinct CDR3 sequences, 14% of them seen once, and the ten largest clones take approximately 12%. The sample in question was PBMCs from blood, obtained 11 to 12 days after vaccination. The receptor set was obtained from a middle-aged man who received an inactivated influenza vaccine.

This clonotype has more than one count but fewer than ten. The chain carries TRBV7-9 and TRBJ2-1; 7 bases line up with TRBD2. Trimming cost V 2 bases and J 8 bases; bases outside gene matches: 9. The CDR3 has 15 amino acids. The germline CDR1 and CDR2 sequences are SEHNR and FQNEAQ (reference sequence). The CDR3 loop reads CASSLTSSGNDEQFF. CDR3 sequence (DNA): TGTGCCAGCAGCTTAACGTCTAGCGGCAACGATGAGCAGTTCTTC.

This rearrangement joins TRBV14 to TRBJ2-7; D not resolved. Germline V gene lookup returns CDR1 SGHDN and CDR2 FVKESK. The germline V and J ends were trimmed by 4 bases and 0 bases, with 10 bases remaining between them. The CDR3 contains 14 residues. CDR3 amino acids: CASSPTWSSYEQYF. The CDR3 DNA sequence: TGTGCCAGCAGCCCGACGTGGAGCTCCTACGAGCAGTACTTC.